This TCR beta chain derives from a study of CXCR3-negative and CXCR3-positive naive CD8 T cells. UMI-labeled 5' RACE yielded the TRB cDNA libraries. TCRdb re-called the 5' RACE reads and shows each CDR3 protein once, DNA omitted. This table lists 120,000 to 150,000 distinct CDR3 sequences. Cells classed as naive CD8+ T cells were CD45RO-CCR7+CD27+CD95-. The CDR3 length is 15 residues. CDR1 SEHNR and CDR2 FQNEAQ come from the germline V gene (reference sequence). For this clonotype: Its matching antigen is unknown.

Study-level findings and limits: Diversity ran similarly high across both naive subsets but far lower in memory CD8+ cells. CXCR3-positive naive cells carried more hydrophobic TRB CDR3s than CXCR3-negative naive cells did. Naive CXCR3-positive and CXCR3-negative cells shared TRBV-TRBJ usage; memory cells diverged.

The clonotype originates from a human donor in good health. Some clones in this sample may be carry-over from other donors' samples. Sequenced input: naive CXCR3+ CD8+ T cells from blood. Subset given: CD45RO-CCR7+CD27+CD95- naive CD8+ T cells expressing CXCR3 (TNR3+). The chain employs TRBV7-9 and TRBJ1-2. CDR3 region: CASSNSRKTNYGYTF.